Given below is one T cell receptor (beta chain) in context. The data belong to a study of blood T cell repertoires in COVID-19. The CDR3 runs to 14 residues. The trim removed 4 bases at V and 4 bases at J, leaving 3 bases unmatched. Germline V lookup: CDR1 SNHLY, CDR2 FYNNEI. Here immunoSEQ multiplex PCR was the method, and the copy in TCRdb shows in-frame clones only, minus some. The table records some 430,000 clones, 90% of them present only once. Sequenced input: PBMCs or T cells enriched from blood (not recorded which). This TCR derives from a man younger than 30 who had recovered from COVID-19. The chain links TRBV2 to TRBJ2-7; TRBD2 matches 11 bases. The DNA for the CDR3 is TGTGCCAGCAGTGCCCGGACTAGCGGGTACGAGCAGTACTTC. It encodes CASSARTSGYEQYF.